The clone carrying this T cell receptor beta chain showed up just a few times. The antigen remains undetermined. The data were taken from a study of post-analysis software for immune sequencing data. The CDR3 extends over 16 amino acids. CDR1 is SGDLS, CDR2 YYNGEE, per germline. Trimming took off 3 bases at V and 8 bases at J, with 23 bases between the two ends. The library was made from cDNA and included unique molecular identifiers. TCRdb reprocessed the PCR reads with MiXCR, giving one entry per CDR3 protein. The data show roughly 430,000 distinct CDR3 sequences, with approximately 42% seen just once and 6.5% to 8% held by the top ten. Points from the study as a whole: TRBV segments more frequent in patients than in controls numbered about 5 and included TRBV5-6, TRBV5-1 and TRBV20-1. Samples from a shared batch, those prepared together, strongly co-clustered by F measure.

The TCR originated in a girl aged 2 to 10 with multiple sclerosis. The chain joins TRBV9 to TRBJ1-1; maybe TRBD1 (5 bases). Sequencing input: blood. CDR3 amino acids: CASSETPRQPKGEAFF. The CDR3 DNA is TGTGCCAGCAGCGAGACCCCCCGACAGCCTAAGGGGGAAGCTTTCTTT.